This entry lists 13 T cell receptor beta chains sequenced from one sample in a study of T cells in localized non-small cell lung cancer. The repertoire was sequenced with immunoSEQ multiplex PCR; TCRdb's copy has only in-frame clones and lacks some. The sample shows about 52,000 clones, 80% to 90% of them seen only once. Sequencing used peripheral blood, obtained before any cancer treatment. These receptor sequences come from a male donor aged 60 or older with stage III squamous cell lung carcinoma.

The CDR3 reads CASSYDGSTEAFF. CDR3 nucleotide sequence: TGTGCCAGCAGTTACGACGGGAGCACTGAAGCTTTCTTT. The chain recombines TRBV6-6 with TRBJ1-1; no clear D gene. Germline lookup yields CDR1 MNHNY and CDR2 SVGAGI (reference sequence). The CDR3 has 13 amino acids. V was shortened by 2 bases and J by 4 bases, with 8 bases between the two germline ends.

The chain carries TRBV5-4 and TRBJ1-6; D is ambiguous. Germline values: CDR1 SGHNT, CDR2 YYREEE (reference sequence). Trimming took 0 bases from V and 0 from J, leaving 4 bases between them. This CDR3 is 15 amino acids long. CDR3 region: CASSLAGSYNSPLHF. CDR3 nucleotides: TGTGCCAGCAGCTTGGCAGGCTCCTATAATTCACCCCTCCACTTT.

Written as DNA, the CDR3 is TGTGCCAGCAGCTCAATAGCGGGAGACGAGACCCAGTACTTC. This gives the protein CASSSIAGDETQYF. The V and J genes are TRBV7-3 and TRBJ2-5; 9 positions agree with TRBD2. This CDR3 has 14 amino acids. V was clipped by 4 bases and J by 5 bases; unmatched bases: 5. Germline V CDR1 and CDR2: SGHTA, FQGTGA.

V usage is TRBV27 and J usage is TRBJ2-3; D gene ambiguous. This CDR3 is built from 11 residues. Germline CDR1 MNHEY, CDR2 SMNVEV (reference sequence). Deletions cut 2 bases from V and 7 bases from J, with 4 bases between. The CDR3, as DNA: TGTGCCAGCAGTTTACAAAATACGCAGTATTTT. It codes for CASSLQNTQYF.

The chain combines TRBV18 with TRBJ2-3; D remains unclear. Germline V CDR1 and CDR2: KGHSH, LQKENI. This CDR3 spans 12 amino acids. V lost 4 bases to trimming and J lost 2 bases, with 4 bases between them. CDR3 in amino acids: CASSLYTDTQYF. CDR3 in DNA: TGTGCCAGCTCACTTTACACAGATACGCAGTATTTT. Combining the CDR3 with reference TRBV18 and TRBJ2-3 gives the whole variable domain NAGVMQNPRHLVRRRGQEARLRCSPMKGHSHVYWYRQLPEEGLKFMVYLQKENIIDESGMPKERFSAEFPKEGPSILRIQQVVRGDSAAYFCASSLYTDTQYFGPGTRLTVL.

This chain joins TRBV15 and TRBJ2-6, with D possibly matching TRBD1 (6 bases). This CDR3 contains 19 residues. Per germline, CDR1 LNHNV and CDR2 YYDKDF (reference sequence). The ends were cut back, 4 bases at V and 0 bases at J, with 19 bases in the middle. The CDR3: CATSTSGGRAYSGANVLTF. CDR3 in DNA: TGTGCCACCAGCACTAGTGGGGGCAGGGCCTACTCTGGGGCCAACGTCCTGACTTTC. Filled out from reference TRBV15 and TRBJ2-6, the complete variable domain reads DAMVIQNPRYQVTQFGKPVTLSCSQTLNHNVMYWYQQKSSQAPKLLFHYYDKDFNNEADTPDNFQSRRPNTSFCFLDIRSPGLGDTAMYLCATSTSGGRAYSGANVLTFGAGSRLTVL.

J is TRBJ2-1 and V is TRBV7-3; 15 positions agree with TRBD2. Trimming cost V 5 bases and J 8 bases; bases outside gene matches: 13. Germline-derived CDR1 and CDR2 are SGHTA and FQGTGA. The CDR3 spans 18 residues. Here the CDR3 DNA reads TGTGCCAGCAGCCCAGGGGGGACTAGCGGGAGGTATAGCGATGAGCAGTTCTTC. It specifies CASSPGGTSGRYSDEQFF.

The CDR3 loop is CASSLGWGAEAFF. In DNA, the CDR3 is TGTGCCAGCAGCTTAGGATGGGGTGCTGAAGCTTTCTTT. The J gene is TRBJ1-1, the V gene TRBV7-3, with D uncertain. CDR1 and CDR2 (germline): SGHTA, FQGTGA. CDR3 length: 13 amino acids. The V and J ends lost 2 bases and 6 bases respectively, with 10 bases between them.

The chain is built from TRBV19 and TRBJ1-2; a possible D gene is TRBD1 (6 bases). The CDR3 consists of 16 residues. V lost 6 bases and J 6 bases, leaving 23 bases between the germline ends. Germline V gene lookup returns CDR1 LNHDA and CDR2 SQIVND (reference sequence). In DNA form, the CDR3 reads TGTGCCAGTAGCTCCGCCCTCCGGGACAAGTTGGATGGCTACACCTTC. Protein product: CASSSALRDKLDGYTF. The full variable domain, in which reference TRBV19 and TRBJ1-2 provide the parts outside the CDR3, is DGGITQSPKYLFRKEGQNVTLSCEQNLNHDAMYWYRQDPGQGLRLIYYSQIVNDFQKGDIAEGYSVSREKKESFPLTVTSAQKNPTAFYLCASSSALRDKLDGYTFGSGTRLTVV.

V and J are TRBV10-3 and TRBJ2-1, with D possibly called TRBD1 or TRBD2 (5 bases each). With 0 bases removed from V and 3 bases from J, the gap between germline ends came to 6 bases. Germline V gene lookup returns CDR1 ENHRY and CDR2 SYGVKD. This CDR3 comprises 14 residues. The CDR3 reads CAISESGDYNEQFF. The CDR3 region has the DNA TGTGCCATCAGTGAGTCGGGGGACTACAATGAGCAGTTCTTC.

The chain employs TRBV28 and TRBJ1-5, with 10 bases fitting TRBD1. V shed 8 bases and J 7 bases; nucleotides not matched to a gene: 2. The CDR3 runs 12 residues. Germline lookup yields CDR1 MDHEN and CDR2 SYDVKM. CDR3 in DNA: TGTGCCAGCGGGACAGGGGTACAGCCCCAGCATTTT. It yields the protein CASGTGVQPQHF.

The count of this clone is one. This chain connects TRBV7-9 to TRBJ2-3; TRBD1 matches 11 bases. Per germline, CDR1 SEHNR and CDR2 FQNEAQ (reference sequence). The trim removed 1 base at V and 5 bases at J, leaving 2 bases unmatched. The CDR3 contains 15 residues. The chain's CDR3 is CASSLVGTGGDTQYF. Written as DNA, the CDR3 is TGTGCCAGCAGCTTAGTGGGGACAGGGGGAGATACGCAGTATTTT.

The genes are TRBV11-1 and TRBJ2-7, with a possible D match to TRBD1 (6 bases). CDR3 size: 12 residues. Trimming stripped 2 bases from V and 4 bases from J, with 6 bases between. CDR1 is SGHAT and CDR2 is FQDESV in the germline V gene (reference sequence). The CDR3 sequence: CASSLQGYEQYF. The DNA of the CDR3 is TGTGCCAGCAGCTTACAGGGGTACGAGCAGTACTTC. Full variable domain (remainder filled in from reference TRBV11-1 and TRBJ2-7): EAEVAQSPRYKITEKSQAVAFWCDPISGHATLYWYRQILGQGPELLVQFQDESVVDDSQLPKDRFSAERLKGVDSTLKIQPAELGDSAMYLCASSLQGYEQYFGPGTRLTVT.